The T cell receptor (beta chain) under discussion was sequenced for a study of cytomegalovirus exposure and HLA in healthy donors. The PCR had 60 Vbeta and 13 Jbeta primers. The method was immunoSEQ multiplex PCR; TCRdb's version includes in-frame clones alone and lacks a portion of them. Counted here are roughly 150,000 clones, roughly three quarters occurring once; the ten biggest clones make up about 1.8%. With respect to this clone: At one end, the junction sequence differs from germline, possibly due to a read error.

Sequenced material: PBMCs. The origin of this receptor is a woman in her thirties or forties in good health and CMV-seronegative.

The CDR3 DNA follows: TGTTCCAGCAGCTCGCCGACGAGGGCCGGGCGGGCCTCCTACGAGCAGTACTTC. As protein: CSSSSPTRAGRASYEQYF. The rearrangement joins TRBV7-9 to TRBJ2-7, with a possible D match to TRBD2 (5 bases). This CDR3 has 18 amino acids. Germline CDR1 and CDR2: SEHNR and FQNEAQ (reference sequence).